The text below deals with one T cell receptor beta chain. The data belong to a study of blood T cell repertoires in COVID-19. Study-level information: The origin of the acute and convalescent COVID-19 samples was the United States, Italy and Spain.

Original data processing: From reference gene primer amplification, estimates of nucleated cell counts were derived. Sequenced by immunoSEQ multiplex PCR; TCRdb stores in-frame clones only, minus some. V, J and clone size reflect that table, while D and trimming were determined from the DNA. Of a few hundred thousand clones in the sample, approximately 82% were seen once. In germline, CDR1 is LGHNA, CDR2 YSLEER. CDR3 length: 14 residues. V was shortened by 3 bases and J by 3 bases, with 11 bases between the two germline ends. This clonotype was sampled from a woman aged 40 to 50 who had recovered from COVID-19. The specimen sequenced was peripheral blood. The rearrangement uses TRBV4-3 and TRBJ1-2; perhaps TRBD1 as D (5 bases). Here the CDR3 reads CASSHNAGDYGYTF. DNA for the CDR3: TGCGCCAGCAGCCATAATGCGGGGGACTATGGCTACACCTTC.